This TCR beta chain was obtained from a study of shared clonotypes between healthy human individuals. Study-wide results and caveats: Sampling covered blood only; tissue repertoires likely differ. Memory subsets generally showed lower estimated richness than naive subsets. The low donor count limited represented genetic and exposure-history diversity.

The CDR3 loop spans 16 amino acids. The germline CDR1 and CDR2 sequences are SGHNT and YENEEA. V was clipped by 2 bases and J by 0 bases, with 11 bases between them. The input for sorted-subset replicate PCRs was approximately 210 ng DNA, some 30,000 T cell genomes. Here immunoSEQ multiplex PCR was the method, and the copy in TCRdb shows in-frame clones only, minus some. The repertoire holds about 2.1 million clones, with about 93% as singletons. This clone showed up just once. Its antigen is currently unknown. Naive-designated CD8 cells lacked CD45RO, were positively enriched for CCR7, and omitted terminally differentiated effector memory CD45RA+ cells.

The chain links TRBV11-3 to TRBJ2-1; D gene uncertain. This receptor was taken from a man younger than 35 in good health. Some clones in this sample may be carry-over from other donors' samples. Sequencing used naive CD8+ T cells from PBMCs. The CDR3 DNA follows: TGTGCCAGCAGCTTAACCGCCGGAAACTCCTACAATGAGCAGTTCTTC. Residues: CASSLTAGNSYNEQFF.